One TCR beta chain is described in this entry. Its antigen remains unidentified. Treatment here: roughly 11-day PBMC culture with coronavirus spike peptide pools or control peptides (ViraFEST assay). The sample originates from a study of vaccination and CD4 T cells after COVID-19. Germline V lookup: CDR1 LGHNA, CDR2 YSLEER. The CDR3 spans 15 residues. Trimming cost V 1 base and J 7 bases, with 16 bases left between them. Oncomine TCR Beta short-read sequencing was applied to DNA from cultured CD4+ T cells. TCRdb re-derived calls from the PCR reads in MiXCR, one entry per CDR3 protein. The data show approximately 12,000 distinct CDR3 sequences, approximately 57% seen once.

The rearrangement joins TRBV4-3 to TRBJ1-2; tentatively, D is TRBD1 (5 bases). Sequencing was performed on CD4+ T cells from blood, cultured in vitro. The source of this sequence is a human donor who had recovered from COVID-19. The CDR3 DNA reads TGCGCCAGCAGCCAAGCGGCCAGGGCGATTGGTGGCTACACCTTC. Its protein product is CASSQAARAIGGYTF.